The text below deals with one TCR beta chain. This sample is drawn from a study of blood T cell repertoires in COVID-19. In the study overall: T cells, B-cell-depleted T cells, or PBMCs provided the cDNA or gDNA that served as material.

Original handling: Amplification of reference gene primers was used by the study to estimate nucleated cell counts. Libraries were prepared by immunoSEQ multiplex PCR; TCRdb keeps only in-frame clonotypes and omits some of them. V and J calls and clone size follow that table, whereas D and trimming were derived from the DNA. The sample includes 95,000 to 150,000 clones, 79% of them seen just once. Trimming took off 3 bases at V and 4 bases at J, with 9 bases between the two ends. The germline V gene encodes CDR1 LNHDA and CDR2 SQIVND (reference sequence). The CDR3 contains 13 residues. The sequenced material came from peripheral blood. The chain carries TRBV19 and TRBJ1-2; D might be TRBD1 (5 bases). This receptor was taken from a woman aged 80 or older with acute or convalescent COVID-19. This chain's CDR3 is CASSIRGIYGYTF. The CDR3 bases are TGTGCCAGTAGTATTCGGGGGATCTATGGCTACACCTTC. The variable domain in full, with the rest retrieved from reference TRBV19 and TRBJ1-2, is DGGITQSPKYLFRKEGQNVTLSCEQNLNHDAMYWYRQDPGQGLRLIYYSQIVNDFQKGDIAEGYSVSREKKESFPLTVTSAQKNPTAFYLCASSIRGIYGYTFGSGTRLTVV.